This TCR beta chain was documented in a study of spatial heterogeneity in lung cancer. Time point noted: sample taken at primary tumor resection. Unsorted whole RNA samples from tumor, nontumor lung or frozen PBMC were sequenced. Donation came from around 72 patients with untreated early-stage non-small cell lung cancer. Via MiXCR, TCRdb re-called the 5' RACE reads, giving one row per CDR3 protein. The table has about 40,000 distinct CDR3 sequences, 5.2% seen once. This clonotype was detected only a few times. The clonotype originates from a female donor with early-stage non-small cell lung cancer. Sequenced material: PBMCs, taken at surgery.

The CDR3 here is CASSLKPTGVYNSPLHF. CDR3 DNA: TGTGCCAGCAGCCTCAAACCCACGGGGGTTTATAATTCACCCCTCCACTTT. The chain carries TRBV5-5 and TRBJ1-6; D is possibly TRBD1 (5 bases). The V gene lost 4 bases and the J gene lost 4 bases, with 18 bases spanning the gap. The CDR3 loop spans 17 amino acids. Germline V CDR1 and CDR2: SGHKS, YYEKEE (reference sequence).